This TCR beta chain was obtained from a study of Tregs in tolerant kidney transplant recipients. TCRdb keeps only in-frame clones here, not all; method: immunoSEQ multiplex PCR. Found here are 100,000 to 150,000 clones, roughly nine tenths of them singletons; the top ten hold approximately 0.6%. V shed 3 bases and J 4 bases; nucleotides not matched to a gene: 8. Germline V gene data show CDR1 as SGHAT and CDR2 as FQNNGV. CDR3 length equals 17 residues. The clonotype was recovered from a human donor in good health. The chain has TRBV11-2 and TRBJ2-3, with 12 positions matching TRBD2. Material: CD4+ T cells from blood. Here the CDR3 DNA reads TGTGCCAGCAGCTTTCCTCTAGCGGGAGGGCCCGCAGATACGCAGTATTTT. It yields the protein CASSFPLAGGPADTQYF.